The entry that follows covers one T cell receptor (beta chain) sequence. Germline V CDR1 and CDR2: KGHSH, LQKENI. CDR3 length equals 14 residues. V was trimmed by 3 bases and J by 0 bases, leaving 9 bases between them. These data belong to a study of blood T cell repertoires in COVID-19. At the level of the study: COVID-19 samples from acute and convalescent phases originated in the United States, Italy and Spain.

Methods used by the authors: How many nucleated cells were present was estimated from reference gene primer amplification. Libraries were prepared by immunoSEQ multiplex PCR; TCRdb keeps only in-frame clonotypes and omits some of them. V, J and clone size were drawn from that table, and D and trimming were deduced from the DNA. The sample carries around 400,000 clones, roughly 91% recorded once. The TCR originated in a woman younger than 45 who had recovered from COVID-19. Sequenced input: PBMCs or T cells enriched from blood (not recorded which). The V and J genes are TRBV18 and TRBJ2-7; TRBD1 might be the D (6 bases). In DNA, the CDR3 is TGTGCCAGCTCACCGATACAGGGCTCCTACGAGCAGTACTTC. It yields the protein CASSPIQGSYEQYF. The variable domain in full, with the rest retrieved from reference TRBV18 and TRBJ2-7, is NAGVMQNPRHLVRRRGQEARLRCSPMKGHSHVYWYRQLPEEGLKFMVYLQKENIIDESGMPKERFSAEFPKEGPSILRIQQVVRGDSAAYFCASSPIQGSYEQYFGPGTRLTVT.